This TCR beta chain was profiled in a study of cytomegalovirus exposure and HLA in healthy donors. Whole-study findings and limits: Altogether, more than 150 TCR beta chains were recorded as cytomegalovirus-associated.

TCRdb's copy holds only in-frame clones and misses some; the assay was immunoSEQ multiplex PCR. Of roughly 140,000 clones detected, roughly 88% appear once; the ten largest clones hold approximately 7.5%. Concerning this clone: Its antigen remains unknown.

Germline assignment: CDR1 MDHEN and CDR2 SYDVKM. V lost 4 bases to trimming and J lost 7 bases; unmatched junction nucleotides: 7. CDR3 length: 15 residues. The sample was PBMCs. V usage is TRBV28 and J usage is TRBJ2-1; 10 bases line up with TRBD2. The sequence came from a woman under 30 in good health and CMV-seropositive. The DNA for the CDR3 is TGTGCCAGCAGTTCACTAGCGGGGAGGAGAAATGAGCAGTTCTTC. Translated, it gives CASSSLAGRRNEQFF.